This is a list of T cell receptor beta chains from one sample in a study of T cells in Graves' hyperthyroidism and ophthalmopathy. Each CDR3 protein is one row after TCRdb ran MiXCR on the multiplex PCR reads. The sample lists 85,000 to 110,000 distinct CDR3 sequences; less than 55% were seen once. Specimen: blood. These receptors originate from a man aged 35 to 55 with Graves' hyperthyroidism. Each CDR3 is given with its conserved first and last residue. D genes are given only for firm matches. A row's size may be missing; if present it is once, few, many or a size class.

cdr3_nt | cdr3_aa | clone_size | j_call | d_call | v_call
TGCGCCGGCACGGGGAGGACGGACACCGGGGAGCAGTACTTC | CAGTGRTDTGEQYF | once | TRBJ2-7 | - | TRBV5-1
TGTGCCAGCTCCGGACAGGGGGGGGCAGAGACCCAGTACTTC | CASSGQGGAETQYF | - | TRBJ2-5 | TRBD1 | TRBV7-9
TGTGCCAGCAGTGATGCAGGGTGGGGAGAGCAGTACTTC | CASSDAGWGEQYF | many | TRBJ2-7 | - | TRBV6-1
TGCCAGCAGTTACCCGGGACAGGGGTGGCCCTATACGAGCAGTACTTC | CQQLPGTGVALYEQYF | - | TRBJ2-7 | TRBD1 | TRBV29-1
TGTGCCAGCAGCGTAGGCTTATCTGGGGGCGAGCAGTACTTC | CASSVGLSGGEQYF | - | TRBJ2-7 | - | TRBV9
TGTGCCAGCAATAACCGGCCGGGGGCAAGGACCGGGGAGCTGTTTTTT | CASNNRPGARTGELFF | - | TRBJ2-2 | - | TRBV2
TGTGCCAGTAGTAACTTGGCTGAAGCTTTCTTT | CASSNLAEAFF | - | TRBJ1-1 | - | TRBV19
TGTGCCAGCACCTGGACTAGCGGGGAGACTCAGTACTTC | CASTWTSGETQYF | many | TRBJ2-5 | TRBD2 | TRBV25-1
TGTGCCAGCTCACCCGGGGGCACTAGCGGGAGGCGGAGTGAGCAGTTCTTC | CASSPGGTSGRRSEQFF | - | TRBJ2-1 | TRBD2 | TRBV7-9
TGTGCCAGCAGCGTAGGAGGGACCCAGAACACTGAAGCTTTCTTT | CASSVGGTQNTEAFF | - | TRBJ1-1 | - | TRBV9
TGCAGTGCCTCTCCGGCGGGGGGGGCCTCTAATGAAAAACTGTTTTTT | CSASPAGGASNEKLFF | many | TRBJ1-4 | - | TRBV20-1
TGTGCCAGCATACGGACCGATAACTATGGCTACACCTTC | CASIRTDNYGYTF | many | TRBJ1-2 | - | TRBV2
TGTGCCAGCAGTAAACAGGGCACGGGCGCAGATACGCAGTATTTT | CASSKQGTGADTQYF | - | TRBJ2-3 | - | TRBV25-1
TGTGCCTGGAGTGTACCCGATGTAAGAGCTAACTATGGCTACACCTTC | CAWSVPDVRANYGYTF | - | TRBJ1-2 | - | TRBV30
TGTGCCATCAGTCCCTCTAGCGGGCTATACGAGCAGTACTTC | CAISPSSGLYEQYF | - | TRBJ2-7 | TRBD2 | TRBV10-3
TGTGCCAGCAGCCAAAGGCGAAACAGCCTAGAAGCTTTCTTT | CASSQRRNSLEAFF | many | TRBJ1-1 | - | TRBV3-1
TGTGCCAGCAGTTATATCGGGGAGCTGTTTTTT | CASSYIGELFF | - | TRBJ2-2 | - | TRBV6-5
TGTGCCAGCAGCAAAGCTGTAGGGGGTAGCTCCGGTGAGCAGTTCTTC | CASSKAVGGSSGEQFF | - | TRBJ2-1 | - | TRBV6-5
TGCAGTGCTAGTGGGACAGGTTACACTGAAGCTTTCTTT | CSASGTGYTEAFF | many | TRBJ1-1 | TRBD1 | TRBV20-1
TGTGCCAGCAGCGTTCGTCGGACCCAGTACTTC | CASSVRRTQYF | many | TRBJ2-5 | - | TRBV9
TGTGCCAGCCGTAAATCAGGGACACGGGTATCAGATACGCAGTATTTT | CASRKSGTRVSDTQYF | many | TRBJ2-3 | - | TRBV19
TGTGCCAGCAGACTAGCGGGAGGAGACACCGGGGAGCTGCTTTTT | CASRLAGGDTGELLF | - | TRBJ2-2 | TRBD2 | TRBV7-9
TGCAGTGCTAGAGGGCTAGCCCAGCAGTACTTC | CSARGLAQQYF | many | TRBJ2-7 | - | TRBV20-1
TGCGCCAGCAGCCGAATAGCGGGAAATTCCTACAATGAGCAGTTCTTC | CASSRIAGNSYNEQFF | many | TRBJ2-1 | TRBD2 | TRBV4-3
TGCAGCGCCGCCGGGGCCATCTCTGGAAACACCATATATTTT | CSAAGAISGNTIYF | many | TRBJ1-3 | - | TRBV29-1